This T cell receptor beta chain was found in a study of sequential checkpoint blockade in melanoma. The treatment: randomized to nivolumab then ipilimumab (arm A) or the reverse (arm B). V lost 7 bases and J 0 bases, leaving 13 bases between the germline ends. Germline V gene sequence: CDR1 MNHGY, CDR2 SAAAGT. The length of the CDR3 is 15 residues. This clone is medium-sized within its sample. This table comes from immunoSEQ multiplex PCR, and its TCRdb copy is limited to in-frame clones, with some not included. Of 5,000 to 8,000 clones listed, less than 20% are singletons. This chain links TRBV6-8 with TRBJ2-1, with D tentatively TRBD1 (5 bases). The specimen was tumor tissue (inferred from file names), collected from a patient given nivolumab and ipilimumab in sequence. The TCR sequence derives from a human donor with melanoma. The CDR3 sequence: CASTLQVRSYNEQFF. The CDR3 DNA reads as TGTGCCAGCACCTTACAGGTACGCTCCTACAATGAGCAGTTCTTC.